These 26 T cell receptor beta chains were all obtained from the same sample, sequenced in a study of blood T cells in healthy people across ages. A sample-barcoded 5' primer and a J-beta primer mix were used in a second PCR of about 7 to 11 cycles. TCRdb called the 5' RACE reads again in MiXCR, with one record for every CDR3 protein. Among 1.5 million to 2 million distinct CDR3 sequences listed, about 30% were seen once. The sequencing input was blood. The receptors shown here come from a young woman in good health.

A remark on this clonotype: A much larger clonotype is one base distant, so this may be a read error. The J gene is TRBJ2-1, the V gene TRBV20-1, with 7 nucleotides matching TRBD2. The J call may be wrong; the DNA end is better matched by TRBJ2-7. Per germline, CDR1 DFQATT and CDR2 SNEGSKA (reference sequence). The CDR3 totals 14 residues. In DNA form, the CDR3 reads TGCAGTGCTAGTTGGGGGGGAGTGAACAATGAGCAGTACTTC. It is translated as CSASWGGVNNEQYF.

This chain connects TRBV27 to TRBJ2-3, with 8 bases aligning to TRBD1. V trimming: 5 bases; J trimming: 8 bases; junction bases outside the gene matches: 6. Germline loops: CDR1 MNHEY, CDR2 SMNVEV (reference sequence). This CDR3 has 13 amino acids. The CDR3 nucleotides are TGTGCCAGCAGTACGACAGGGGTTGGTACGCAGTATTTT. Translating it yields CASSTTGVGTQYF.

The table lists this clonotype with many counts. The chain uses TRBV5-1 and TRBJ2-4; no definite D call. Germline V lookup: CDR1 SGHRS, CDR2 YFSETQ. The CDR3 is 14 residues long. Trimming removed 8 bases from V and 0 bases from J, with 12 bases in between. For the CDR3, the DNA is TGCGCCAGTTCAGAAGACGTAGCCAAAAACATTCAGTACTTC. This gives the protein CASSEDVAKNIQYF.

Remarks on this clonotype: A junction boundary mismatches the germline segment, possibly from a read error. The chain carries TRBV2 and TRBJ1-4; D gene unclear. Germline lookup yields CDR1 SNHLY and CDR2 FYNNEI. The CDR3 covers 14 residues. The CDR3 loop is CASSEGPANEKLFF. CDR3 nucleotides: TGCGCCAGCAGTGAAGGTCCAGCTAATGAAAAACTGTTTTTT.

The sample holds a few counts of this clonotype. The rearrangement links TRBV6-2 or TRBV6-3 to TRBJ2-7; D might be TRBD1 or TRBD2, each matching 5 bases. Trimming left V 6 bases short and J 0 bases short, with 18 bases between. Germline V gene sequence: CDR1 MNHEY, CDR2 SVGEGT. CDR3 length equals 16 residues. CDR3 residues: CASSSVGTESSYEQYF. The CDR3 DNA follows: TGTGCCAGCAGCTCAGTTGGGACCGAAAGCTCCTACGAGCAGTACTTC.

There are a few counts of this clonotype. The rearrangement joins TRBV15 to TRBJ2-1, with 10 bases lining up with TRBD1. The CDR3 spans 14 residues. V was clipped by 4 bases and J by 7 bases; unmatched bases: 4. From germline, CDR1 is LNHNV and CDR2 YYDKDF (reference sequence). The DNA of the CDR3 is TGTGCCACCAGCACCGGGACAGGGGTAAATGAGCAGTTCTTC. It specifies CATSTGTGVNEQFF.

This clonotype came up many times. The chain combines TRBV20-1 with TRBJ2-1; TRBD1 aligns across 8 bases. J lost 5 bases, V lost 2 bases, and 5 bases had no gene match. Germline V gene lookup returns CDR1 DFQATT and CDR2 SNEGSKA (reference sequence). There are 14 residues in the CDR3. The CDR3 spells CSARPGQVDNEQFF. The CDR3 nucleotides are TGCAGTGCTAGACCGGGACAGGTTGACAATGAGCAGTTCTTC.

The chain carries TRBV27 and TRBJ2-5; unclear D gene. Matching the DNA end better, TRBJ2-7 makes the J call doubtful. CDR1 and CDR2 from the germline V gene are MNHEY and SMNVEV (reference sequence). The CDR3 runs to 14 residues. The CDR3 region is CASSSAASSYEQYF. For the CDR3, the DNA is TGTGCCAGCAGTTCGGCAGCTAGCTCCTACGAGCAGTACTTC.

This clonotype was picked up many times. The genes are TRBV3-1 and TRBJ2-7; 8 bases fit TRBD1. The CDR3 has 14 amino acids. Germline-derived CDR1 and CDR2 are LGHDT and YNNKEL (reference sequence). With V trimmed by 4 bases and J by 4 bases, 6 bases remained unmatched. This CDR3 is CASSRWDRSYEQYF. The DNA of the CDR3 is TGTGCCAGCAGCCGATGGGACAGGAGTTACGAGCAGTACTTC.

This clonotype was counted a few times. The chain employs TRBV20-1 and TRBJ2-3, with TRBD2 identical over 7 bases. The trim removed 2 bases at V and 2 bases at J, leaving 4 bases unmatched. Germline V lookup: CDR1 DFQATT, CDR2 SNEGSKA (reference sequence). The CDR3 length is 14 residues. The CDR3 loop reads CSARSGLDTDTQYF. Here the CDR3 DNA reads TGCAGTGCTAGATCCGGACTAGACACAGATACGCAGTATTTT.

This clonotype was picked up many times. The chain recombines TRBV19 with TRBJ2-5; 7 bases map to TRBD1. V lost 5 bases and J lost 11; bases outside the gene matches: 8. Germline assignment: CDR1 LNHDA and CDR2 SQIVND (reference sequence). This CDR3 has 12 amino acids. The CDR3 protein is CASSAQGREQYF. CDR3 DNA sequence: TGTGCCAGTAGTGCACAGGGGAGAGAGCAGTACTTC.

This clonotype was seen more than once but under ten times. The J gene is TRBJ2-1, the V gene TRBV9; 10 positions match TRBD2. Trimming at V came to 4 bases and at J to 7 bases, leaving 8 bases not matched to a gene. The CDR3 has 15 amino acids. Germline CDR1 reads SGDLS; CDR2 reads YYNGEE. CDR3 sequence reads: CASSISGGQGNEQFF. The CDR3, as DNA: TGTGCCAGCAGCATTAGCGGGGGGCAGGGGAATGAGCAGTTCTTC.

The chain recombines TRBV7-9 with TRBJ2-4, with unresolved D. V was cut by 0 bases and J by 7 bases, with 7 bases left in between. Germline V lookup: CDR1 SEHNR, CDR2 FQNEAQ (reference sequence). This CDR3 spans 13 amino acids. The CDR3 nucleotides read TGTGCCAGCAGCTTAGCGGAATGGAACATTCAGTACTTC. Amino acid sequence: CASSLAEWNIQYF.

Comment on this clonotype: A much larger clonotype is one base distant, so this may be a read error. The chain recombines TRBV2 with TRBJ1-4; no definite D call. V dropped 10 bases and J dropped 8 bases, with 26 bases sitting between them. Germline loops: CDR1 SNHLY, CDR2 FYNNEI. The CDR3 has 16 amino acids. CDR3 loop: CANTDRKRGRREKLFF. In DNA form, the CDR3 reads TGTGCCAACACGGACCGGAAACGGGGTAGACGGGAAAAACTGTTTTTT.

The V call is TRBV5-1, the J call TRBJ1-6, with D tentatively TRBD1 (5 bases). Germline V lookup: CDR1 SGHRS, CDR2 YFSETQ. The CDR3 length is 15 residues. V shed 2 bases and J shed 9 bases, with 15 bases lying between them. Here the CDR3 reads CASSFLGEGSSPLHF. CDR3 in DNA: TGCGCCAGCAGCTTCTTGGGAGAGGGGAGTTCACCCCTCCACTTT.

This clonotype was picked up a small number of times. The V gene is TRBV24-1, the J gene TRBJ2-1; a possible D gene is TRBD2 (6 bases). Germline V gene data show CDR1 as KGHDR and CDR2 as SFDVKD. V lost 3 bases and J 5 bases, leaving 16 bases between the germline ends. This CDR3 contains 16 residues. The CDR3, as DNA: TGTGCCACCAGTGATGCCCGGGAGACCCGAAACAATGAGCAGTTCTTC. It is translated as CATSDARETRNNEQFF.

The rearrangement links TRBV7-8 to TRBJ1-6; D is undetermined. CDR3 length: 16 amino acids. Trimming removed 6 bases at V and 0 bases at J, with 12 bases between. Germline CDR1 reads SGHVS; CDR2 reads FQNEAQ. The CDR3 is CASRKSRLSYNSPLHF. The DNA of the CDR3 is TGTGCCAGCAGAAAATCGAGGCTCTCCTATAATTCACCCCTCCACTTT.

This chain uses TRBV20-1 with TRBJ2-7, with TRBD2 identical over 12 bases. V lost 0 bases, J lost 5 bases, and 8 bases stayed unmatched. This CDR3 has 16 amino acids. Germline CDR1 and CDR2: DFQATT and SNEGSKA (reference sequence). The CDR3 sequence: CSAREASGGARDEQYF. CDR3 nucleotide sequence: TGCAGTGCTAGAGAGGCTAGCGGGGGGGCTAGAGACGAGCAGTACTTC.

The chain uses TRBV20-1 and TRBJ2-1; 9 bases are a match to TRBD2. J was trimmed by 6 bases and V by 6 bases; bases with no gene match: 6. This CDR3 spans 13 amino acids. Germline values: CDR1 DFQATT, CDR2 SNEGSKA (reference sequence). The DNA of the CDR3 is TGCAGTGCAGACTCGCGGGGGGGCAATGAGCAGTTCTTC. This translates into CSADSRGGNEQFF.

The chain employs TRBV12-3 or TRBV12-4 and TRBJ2-1, with 9 bases identical to TRBD2. The V and J ends lost 5 bases and 3 bases, in that order; junction bases with no gene match: 8. The length of the CDR3 is 16 residues. This CDR3 is CASSRGAGGFYNEQFF. The CDR3 coding sequence is TGTGCCAGCAGTAGGGGAGCGGGGGGATTCTACAATGAGCAGTTCTTC.

This clonotype was seen a few times. The V call is TRBV30, the J call TRBJ2-1, with D perhaps matching TRBD2 (5 bases). Germline CDR1 and CDR2: GTSNPN and SVGIG (reference sequence). The CDR3 contains 14 residues. V lost 3 bases, J lost 0 bases, and 9 bases lay in between. CDR3 in DNA: TGTGCCTGGAGCGGAGGCCTCTCCTACAATGAGCAGTTCTTC. Residues: CAWSGGLSYNEQFF.

This clonotype was seen at least ten times. The chain uses TRBV28 and TRBJ2-4; D perhaps matches TRBD1 (9 bases). The CDR3 contains 18 residues. Looked up from germline, CDR1 is MDHEN and CDR2 is SYDVKM. The V end was cut by 3 bases, the J end by 8 bases, with 26 bases between. The chain's CDR3 is CASSFGLGTGFSGDIQYF. The CDR3 DNA is TGTGCCAGCAGTTTTGGGTTGGGGACAGGGTTTAGCGGGGACATTCAGTACTTC.

The genes are TRBV18 and TRBJ2-5, with 7 bases identical to TRBD2. V gave up 3 bases and J gave up 11 bases; unmatched junction bases: 18. Germline values: CDR1 KGHSH, CDR2 LQKENI. This CDR3 contains 16 residues. CDR3 nucleotides: TGTGCCAGCTCACCGTCTTCTGGCGGGGGACGGGGAGAGCAGTACTTC. The encoded protein is CASSPSSGGGRGEQYF.

This clonotype showed up just a few times. V and J are TRBV29-1 and TRBJ2-3; D gene ambiguous. Trimming took off 3 bases at V and 4 bases at J, with 11 bases between the two ends. Germline CDR1 reads SQVTM; CDR2 reads ANQGSEA. The CDR3 covers 13 residues. The CDR3 DNA reads TGCAGCGTTGAGGGCCGAATATCAGATACGCAGTATTTT. This codes for CSVEGRISDTQYF.

This clonotype was observed at least ten times. V and J are TRBV28 and TRBJ2-7, with D unclear. The V gene's germline CDR1 is MDHEN and CDR2 SYDVKM. The CDR3 consists of 14 residues. V shed 5 bases and J shed 6 bases, with 17 bases lying between them. The CDR3 sequence is CASSLIEGWGEQYF. CDR3 sequence (DNA): TGTGCCAGCAGTCTAATTGAAGGGTGGGGCGAGCAGTACTTC. Filled out from reference TRBV28 and TRBJ2-7, the complete variable domain reads DVKVTQSSRYLVKRTGEKVFLECVQDMDHENMFWYRQDPGLGLRLIYFSYDVKMKEKGDIPEGYSVSREKKERFSLILESASTNQTSMYLCASSLIEGWGEQYFGPGTRLTVT.

This clonotype appeared a few times. The CDR3 sequence is CASSEYGTGDNEQYF. Here the CDR3 DNA reads TGTGCCAGCAGTGAGTACGGGACAGGTGACAATGAGCAGTACTTC. The J gene is TRBJ2-5, the V gene TRBV25-1, with 8 bases aligning to TRBD1. The J segment lost 11 bases and the V segment lost 3 bases, leaving 14 bases of the junction unmatched. The CDR3 consists of 15 residues. The germline V gene has CDR1 MGHDK and CDR2 SYGVNS.